Listed below are T cell receptor beta chains from one sample, sequenced in a study of early T cells in non-severe SARS-CoV-2 infection. TCRdb re-derived calls from the 5' RACE reads in MiXCR, one entry per CDR3 protein. The sample lists approximately 65,000 distinct CDR3 sequences, about 11% occurring once. Sequenced sample: whole blood. The origin of the receptors is an adult who was a healthcare worker with PCR-confirmed SARS-CoV-2 infection or an uninfected control (not recorded which). CDR3s include the opening cysteine and the closing phenylalanine or tryptophan. A D gene is named only where the DNA matches it firmly. Not all rows give a size; the values are once, few, many and, for expanded clones, a class.

cdr3_nt cdr3_aa v_call clone_size j_call d_call
TGTGCCAGCAGCCCGCAGACTAGTGACTACAATGAGCAGTTCTTC CASSPQTSDYNEQFF TRBV11-2 many TRBJ2-1 NA
TGTGCCAGCAGCGGGGAGCTTGGCAGCGGGGGGCTGGATACGCAGTATTTT CASSGELGSGGLDTQYF TRBV3-1 few TRBJ2-3 TRBD2
TGTGCCAGCAGCTTAGGGGGACCATTGGGGCAAGAGACCCAGTACTTC CASSLGGPLGQETQYF TRBV7-9 NA TRBJ2-5 NA
TGTGCCAGCAGTGCACAGGGGGCTGGGGCCAACGTCCTGACTTTC CASSAQGAGANVLTF TRBV28 many TRBJ2-6 TRBD1
TGTGCCAGCAGCGAGGGTCTGGGACAGACCTACGAGCAGTACTTC CASSEGLGQTYEQYF TRBV7-9 few TRBJ2-7 TRBD1
TGTGCCAGCAGCCCGCGTAATAGCCCTAACACCGGGGAGCTGTTTTTT CASSPRNSPNTGELFF TRBV9 NA TRBJ2-2 NA
TGTGCCAGCAGCCCAGAAGGGACTAGCGCCGGGGAGCTGTTTTTT CASSPEGTSAGELFF TRBV7-2 many TRBJ2-2 TRBD2
TGTGCCAGCAGCTTAAGTAGGGGGAACTATGGCTACACCTTC CASSLSRGNYGYTF TRBV11-2 few TRBJ1-2 NA
TGTGCCAGCAGCGACGGTATAGATACGCAGTATTTT CASSDGIDTQYF TRBV7-9 NA TRBJ2-3 NA
TGTGCCATCAGTGCGGCGTGGGGTACGAACACTGAAGCTTTCTTT CAISAAWGTNTEAFF TRBV10-3 few TRBJ1-1 NA
TGCAGTGCTAGAGATCACCCTAGCGGGATCAGTCGAGATACGCAGTATTTT CSARDHPSGISRDTQYF TRBV20-1 few TRBJ2-3 TRBD2
TGCGCCAGCAGCTTGGCCCCTAGCGCAGACTCCTACGAGCAGTACTTC CASSLAPSADSYEQYF TRBV5-1 few TRBJ2-7 NA
TGTGCCAGCAGCGCATACACTAGTACCGGGGAGCTGTTTTTT CASSAYTSTGELFF TRBV3-1 many TRBJ2-2 NA
TGTGCCACCAGTGATTGGGGGGGAGACAATGAGCAGTTCTTC CATSDWGGDNEQFF TRBV24-1 NA TRBJ2-1 TRBD2
TGTGCCAGCAAGGGCTACAGGGACAATCAGCCCCAGCATTTT CASKGYRDNQPQHF TRBV6-2/TRBV6-3 NA TRBJ1-5 NA
TGTGCCAGCAGCCATCCGGGAGGTACCACAGATACGCAGTATTTT CASSHPGGTTDTQYF TRBV3-1 NA TRBJ2-3 TRBD2
TGTGCCAGCAAATCGGGGACAGGGGTCTCACCCCTCCACTTT CASKSGTGVSPLHF TRBV28 few TRBJ1-6 TRBD1
TGCAGTGCTAGAGATGGAACGAACACTGAAGCTTTCTTT CSARDGTNTEAFF TRBV20-1 many TRBJ1-1 NA
TGCAGCGTTGTCGAGACGGTCGGGAATGAGCAGTTCTTC CSVVETVGNEQFF TRBV29-1 many TRBJ2-1 NA
TGTGCCAGCAGCTCGGGACTAGCGGGACTTCGAGAGGCCAAAAACATTCAGTACTTC CASSSGLAGLREAKNIQYF TRBV7-8 NA TRBJ2-4 TRBD2
TGTGCCAGCAGTGACAGGGGTGAGACCCAGTACTTC CASSDRGETQYF TRBV2 few TRBJ2-5 NA
TGCAGTGCTAGTAACTCCCAGCGGGGGCGATACGAGCAGTACTTC CSASNSQRGRYEQYF TRBV20-1 NA TRBJ2-7 TRBD2
TGCAGCGTCGAGGACAGTAACTATGGCTACACCTTC CSVEDSNYGYTF TRBV29-1 few TRBJ1-2 NA
TGTGCCACCTCCGCTACTAGCTGGGAGAACGACAGCACAGATACGCAGTATTTT CATSATSWENDSTDTQYF TRBV28 few TRBJ2-3 NA
TGTGCCAGCAGCTTTTCCCCTTTTGAAGCTTTCTTT CASSFSPFEAFF TRBV11-2 many TRBJ1-1 NA
TGTGCCAGCAGCATACAGGGGAGGGGGGCAGATACGCAGTATTTT CASSIQGRGADTQYF TRBV11-2 NA TRBJ2-3 NA
TGTGCCAGCAGTTTAGGGGTAGAAGGATCGCCCCAGCATTTT CASSLGVEGSPQHF TRBV12-3/TRBV12-4 many TRBJ1-5 NA
TGTGCCAGCAGCATTAGCACCAGTAATGAAAAACTGTTTTTT CASSISTSNEKLFF TRBV11-2 NA TRBJ1-4 NA
TGTGCCAGCAGTGAACTTCCTAGACAGGGGAACACTGAAGCTTTCTTT CASSELPRQGNTEAFF TRBV6-5 few TRBJ1-1 TRBD1
TGTGCCAGCAGTATTCTGGGGCCGGGGAGGCAAGAGACCCAGTACTTC CASSILGPGRQETQYF TRBV28 NA TRBJ2-5 NA
TGTGCCAGCACCCCGTCCCCTGGGAAGCCCCAGCATTTT CASTPSPGKPQHF TRBV12-3/TRBV12-4 many TRBJ1-5 NA
TGTGCCAGCAGCCAGGGAGGGCGGGGCTACACCTTC CASSQGGRGYTF TRBV3-1 few TRBJ1-2 NA
TGCAGTGCTAGAGCAGGACGGCTTACGTACCAAGAGACCCAGTACTTC CSARAGRLTYQETQYF TRBV20-1 few TRBJ2-5 NA
TGTGCCAGCAGTTTCGCCGCCACAGGAGCCGTTAACTATGGCTACACCTTC CASSFAATGAVNYGYTF TRBV28 few TRBJ1-2 NA
TGTGCCAGCAGCCAAGATGGGGGGTATGGCTACACCTTC CASSQDGGYGYTF TRBV3-1 many TRBJ1-2 NA
TGTGCCTGGAGTAGGGGGACAGCTAGCACAGATACGCAGTATTTT CAWSRGTASTDTQYF TRBV30 NA TRBJ2-3 TRBD1
TGCGCCAGCAGCGCCCCCGAGGCGGTCACAGATACGCAGTATTTT CASSAPEAVTDTQYF TRBV4-1 few TRBJ2-3 NA
TGTGCCAGCAGCCAAGATTCTCCCCAAATGGGGGAGCAGTACTTC CASSQDSPQMGEQYF TRBV4-2 many TRBJ2-7 NA
TGTGCCACCAGTGGAGGACAGGGTCGTACAGATACGCAGTATTTT CATSGGQGRTDTQYF TRBV24-1 few TRBJ2-3 TRBD1
TGCAGTGCGGAGCGGGGGAGCTCCTACGAGCAGTACTTC CSAERGSSYEQYF TRBV20-1 many TRBJ2-7 TRBD2
TGTGCCAGCAGCTTTCCCTTACGAGGTGACAAACTGTTTTTT CASSFPLRGDKLFF TRBV7-9 NA TRBJ1-4 NA
TGTGCCAGTAGTTATTCGGGACGGGGATATGGCTACACCTTC CASSYSGRGYGYTF TRBV19 NA TRBJ1-2 NA
TGTGCCAGCACCCTTTCAACCGGCCCGGCCGGGGCCAACGTCCTGACTTTC CASTLSTGPAGANVLTF TRBV12-3/TRBV12-4 NA TRBJ2-6 NA
TGTGCCAGCCACTCGGGGACTAGCGGCTACAATGAGCAGTTCTTC CASHSGTSGYNEQFF TRBV12-3/TRBV12-4 once TRBJ2-1 TRBD2
TGCAGTGCTAGGATCCAGTTGGGGGGCGAGCAGTACTTC CSARIQLGGEQYF TRBV20-1 many TRBJ2-7 NA
TGTGCCTGGAGTGATAGGGACACCTCCTATGAAAAACTGTTTTTT CAWSDRDTSYEKLFF TRBV30 NA TRBJ1-4 NA
TGCAGCGTTCGGGACCCCGTTAACCCCGAGCAGTACTTC CSVRDPVNPEQYF TRBV29-1 NA TRBJ2-7 NA
TGTGCCAGCAGTTACTTAAGGGGACAGGGGAACACTGAAGCTTTCTTT CASSYLRGQGNTEAFF TRBV6-5 NA TRBJ1-1 TRBD1
TGTGCCAGCAGTTACAGAGTGGATCACGCTGAAGCTTTCTTT CASSYRVDHAEAFF TRBV6-5 few TRBJ1-1 NA
TGTGCCAGCAGTTTTCATGGCACACTCTACGAGCAGTACTTC CASSFHGTLYEQYF TRBV27 many TRBJ2-7 NA
TGCAGTGCTCGCACCTCCTACGGGAGGTTTAATTCACCCCTCCACTTT CSARTSYGRFNSPLHF TRBV20-1 few TRBJ1-6 NA
TGTGCCAGCAGTTTTGGACTATCTGGTCCCTACGAGCAGTACTTC CASSFGLSGPYEQYF TRBV27 few TRBJ2-7 NA
TGTGCCAGCTCACCAACGGACAGGGGGAGAGGCTACACCTTC CASSPTDRGRGYTF TRBV18 NA TRBJ1-2 TRBD1
TGTGCCAGCTCACCGGACAACTCTGGGGCCAACGTCCTGACTTTC CASSPDNSGANVLTF TRBV18 many TRBJ2-6 NA
TGTGCCAGCCACCACCGCTATAATGAGCAGTTCTTC CASHHRYNEQFF TRBV28 few TRBJ2-1 NA
TGTGCCAGCAGCCCGGACAGGAACTATGGCTACACCTTC CASSPDRNYGYTF TRBV5-4 few TRBJ1-2 TRBD1
TGCAGCGCTCTCTCTGACACCGAGCAGTTCTTC CSALSDTEQFF TRBV29-1 many TRBJ2-1 NA
TGTGCCATCGGGGAGGGGGCTAGGGCAGATACGCAGTATTTT CAIGEGARADTQYF TRBV10-3 NA TRBJ2-3 NA
TGTGCCAGCAGTTTGGGCTTTCCCGGCTACGAGCAGTACTTC CASSLGFPGYEQYF TRBV12-3/TRBV12-4 few TRBJ2-7 NA